This T cell receptor (beta chain) is drawn from a study of prognosis after radiotherapy for stage I lung cancer. CDR3 length equals 16 residues. With 5 bases clipped from V and 4 bases from J, the junction kept 8 bases outside the gene matches. CDR1 SGHTA and CDR2 FQGTGA come from the germline V gene. TCR beta CDR3 was amplified from genomic DNA by two-round multiplex PCR. Primers were specific to each TRBV and TRBJ gene in first-round PCR. Using its own MiXCR run on the multiplex PCR reads, TCRdb lists one record per CDR3 protein. The table shows roughly 25,000 distinct CDR3 sequences, with approximately 31% occurring only once. This clonotype was seen at least ten times.

The receptor comes from a donor aged 50 or older with non-small cell lung cancer. This sequence joins TRBV7-3 and TRBJ2-3; 11 bases fit TRBD2. Sample: PBMCs, taken before or after stereotactic body radiation therapy (not recorded which). CDR3 protein: CASSLLGSGGADTQYF. The CDR3 DNA sequence: TGTGCCAGCAGCCTGCTCGGTAGCGGGGGGGCAGATACGCAGTATTTT.